This T cell receptor beta chain was profiled in a study of spatial heterogeneity in lung cancer. Study-wide results and limits: Tumoral mutation counts were tracked by counts of expanded intratumoral alpha and beta TCRs. Beta chains had approximately 12% coverage of tumor T cells, and alpha chains had 7% to 8%.

Every individual TCR cDNA molecule carried its own unique molecular identifier, which allowed correction of PCR and sequencing errors. TCRdb itself ran the 5' RACE reads through MiXCR, one entry per CDR3 protein. The profile shows about 13,000 distinct CDR3 sequences, roughly 5.5% of them singletons. Time point reported: sample taken at primary tumor resection. The donors, 70 to 80 patients with untreated early-stage non-small cell lung cancer, provided the samples. Tumor, nontumor lung or frozen PBMC supplied whole RNA that was sequenced unsorted. Trimming removed 3 bases at V and 5 bases at J, with 9 bases between. Germline CDR1 WNHNN, CDR2 SYGVQD (reference sequence). This CDR3 is 13 amino acids long. This clonotype was recorded at least ten times. Its antigen is still unknown.

This clonotype was obtained from a male donor with early-stage non-small cell lung cancer. V gene TRBV10-1 combines with J gene TRBJ2-3, with TRBD2 as a possible D gene (5 bases). Specimen: lung tumor tissue, collected at surgery. In DNA, the CDR3 is TGCGCCAGCAGTGACCGTGCGGGAGATACGCAGTATTTT. This sequence encodes CASSDRAGDTQYF.